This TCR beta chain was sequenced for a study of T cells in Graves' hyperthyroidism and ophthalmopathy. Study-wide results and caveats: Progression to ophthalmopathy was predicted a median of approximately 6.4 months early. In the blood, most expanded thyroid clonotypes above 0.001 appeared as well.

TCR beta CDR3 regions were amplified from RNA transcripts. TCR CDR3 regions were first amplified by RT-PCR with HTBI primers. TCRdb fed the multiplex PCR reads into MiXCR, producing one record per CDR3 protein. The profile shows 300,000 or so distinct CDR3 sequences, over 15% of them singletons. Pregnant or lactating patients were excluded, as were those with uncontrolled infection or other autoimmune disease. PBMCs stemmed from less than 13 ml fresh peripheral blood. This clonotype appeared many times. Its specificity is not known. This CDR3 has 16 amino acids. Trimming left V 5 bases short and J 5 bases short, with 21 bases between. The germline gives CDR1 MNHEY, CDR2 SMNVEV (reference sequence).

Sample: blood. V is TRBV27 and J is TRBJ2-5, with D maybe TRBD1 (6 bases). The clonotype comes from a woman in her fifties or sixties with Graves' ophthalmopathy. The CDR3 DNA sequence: TGTGCCAGCAGTCCCTATGGACAGATGTTATGGGAGACCCAGTACTTC. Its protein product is CASSPYGQMLWETQYF.